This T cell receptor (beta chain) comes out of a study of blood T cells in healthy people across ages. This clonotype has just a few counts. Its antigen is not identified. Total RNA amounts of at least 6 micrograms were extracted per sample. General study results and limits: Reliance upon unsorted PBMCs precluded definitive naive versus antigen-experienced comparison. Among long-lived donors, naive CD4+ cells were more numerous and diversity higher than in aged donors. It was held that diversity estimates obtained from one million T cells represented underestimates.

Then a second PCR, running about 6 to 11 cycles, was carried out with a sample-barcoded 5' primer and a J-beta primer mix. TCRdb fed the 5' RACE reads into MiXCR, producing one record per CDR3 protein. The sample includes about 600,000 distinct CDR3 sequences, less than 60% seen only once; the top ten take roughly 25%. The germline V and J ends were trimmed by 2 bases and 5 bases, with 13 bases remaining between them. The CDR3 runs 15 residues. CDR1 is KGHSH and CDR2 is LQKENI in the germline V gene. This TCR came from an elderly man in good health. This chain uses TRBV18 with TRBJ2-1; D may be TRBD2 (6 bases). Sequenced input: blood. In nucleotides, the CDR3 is TGTGCCAGCTCACCAGTCGGAGGGCAGGACAATGAGCAGTTCTTC. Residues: CASSPVGGQDNEQFF.